This T cell receptor (beta chain) was recovered during a study of blood T cell repertoires in COVID-19 (TCRdb year 2020). For context, the study as a whole: Samples from collaborators originated in the United States, Italy and Spain and spanned both the acute and convalescent phases of COVID-19. The material from the prospective study consisted of cDNA or gDNA derived from T cells, B-cell-depleted T cells, or PBMCs. Subjects who had been exposed to COVID-19, were actively infected with it, or had recovered from it provided the deeply sampled blood TCRbeta repertoires that made up the dataset. The repertoires were released in a freely available public database meant as a resource for research on the immune response to SARS-CoV-2. Samples came from the ongoing ImmuneRACE study (first 160 participants) plus 1,254 subjects from 6 global collaborators. Sample metadata almost always included a de-identified subject ID, COVID-19 status, age in years and sex. Where available, HLA class I and class II types were obtained from metadata supplied by the sample provider rather than from assay-based typing.

TCRbeta CDR3 regions were amplified from genomic DNA by means of the immunoSEQ Assay, a bias-controlled multiplex PCR. The study's own analysis went as follows. The number of nucleated cells in each sample was estimated by amplification of reference gene primers within the assay. Sequence reads were collapsed and filtered to measure the absolute abundance of every unique TCRbeta CDR3 rearrangement. For each sample, productive Simpson clonality was calculated as the square root of Simpson's diversity index over productive rearrangements. Imported from immuneACCESS, the table was reduced by TCRdb to in-frame sequences with V and J called. These copies leave out some clones; in studies compared against another copy, an unresolved V gene accounts for under half, and the cause of the remainder is not known. That table supplies the V and J calls and clone size; D and trimming were determined from the DNA. Recorded for this sample are roughly 350,000 clones; about 89% of them occurred a single time. The top ten constitute roughly 10% of the sample.

With regard to this clone: Its specific antigen is unknown. No much larger clonotype is one base removed from it; base qualities were not supplied.

One collaborating source in Seattle enrolled patients during active infection and followed them longitudinally through the course of disease. Each collaborating institution followed its own protocols to collect whole blood in K2EDTA tubes. Collaborator samples were shipped for TCRbeta analysis as frozen whole blood, isolated PBMCs, or DNA extracted from either sample type. According to the germline V gene, CDR1 reads SGDLS and CDR2 reads YYNGEE. Here V drops 3 bases and J drops 1 base, and the junction holds 2 bases not matched to any gene. From its cysteine to its phenylalanine, the CDR3 spans 14 amino acids. Of all the DNA, just the CDR3 is kept, 42 bases in frame from base 1. General conclusions and limits of the study: The amount of clinical and demographic metadata varied by source and participant and was provided uncurated.

The receptor was derived from a woman between 25 and 40 years old with COVID-19, enrolled during active disease. The chain employs TRBV9 and TRBJ1-1, and 8 bases in between align with TRBD1. What was sequenced was peripheral blood. For the CDR3, the sequence is CASSAGTGNTEAFF. The bases read TGTGCCAGCAGCGCAGGGACAGGGAACACTGAAGCTTTCTTT.